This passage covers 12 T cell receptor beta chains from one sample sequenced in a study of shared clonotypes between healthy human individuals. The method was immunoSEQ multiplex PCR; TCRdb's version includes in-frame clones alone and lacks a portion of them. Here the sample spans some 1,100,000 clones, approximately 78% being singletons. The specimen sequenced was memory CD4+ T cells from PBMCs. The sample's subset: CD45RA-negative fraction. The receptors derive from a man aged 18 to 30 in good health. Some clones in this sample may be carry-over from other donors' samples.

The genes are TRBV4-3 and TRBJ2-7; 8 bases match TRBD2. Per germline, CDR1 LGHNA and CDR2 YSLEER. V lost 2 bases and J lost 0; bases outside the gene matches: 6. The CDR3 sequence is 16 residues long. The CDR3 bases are TGCGCCAGCAGCCAACAACTAGCGGATAGCTCCTACGAGCAGTACTTC. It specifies CASSQQLADSSYEQYF.

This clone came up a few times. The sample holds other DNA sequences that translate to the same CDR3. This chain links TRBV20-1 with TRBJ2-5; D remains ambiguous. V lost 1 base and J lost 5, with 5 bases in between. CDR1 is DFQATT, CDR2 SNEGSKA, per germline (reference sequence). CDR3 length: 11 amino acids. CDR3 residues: CSARAPETQYF. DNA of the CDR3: TGCAGTGCTAGAGCCCCGGAGACCCAGTACTTC.

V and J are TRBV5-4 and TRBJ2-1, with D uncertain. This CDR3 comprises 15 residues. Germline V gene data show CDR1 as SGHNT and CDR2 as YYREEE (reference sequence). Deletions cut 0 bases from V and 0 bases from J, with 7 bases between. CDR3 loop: CASSLEADSYNEQFF. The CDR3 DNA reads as TGTGCCAGCAGCTTGGAGGCGGACTCCTACAATGAGCAGTTCTTC.

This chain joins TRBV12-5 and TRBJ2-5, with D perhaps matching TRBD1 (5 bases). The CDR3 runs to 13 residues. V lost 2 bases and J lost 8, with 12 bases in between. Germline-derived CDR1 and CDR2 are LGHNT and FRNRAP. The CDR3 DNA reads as TGTGCTAGTGGTTTGCAGTTAGGGGATACCCAGTACTTC. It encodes CASGLQLGDTQYF.

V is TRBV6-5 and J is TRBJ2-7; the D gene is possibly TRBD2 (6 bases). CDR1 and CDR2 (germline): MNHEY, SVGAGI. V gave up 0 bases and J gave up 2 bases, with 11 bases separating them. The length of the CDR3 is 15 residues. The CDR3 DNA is TGTGCCAGCAGTTACTCGACAGCGGGTACCTACGAGCAGTACTTC. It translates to CASSYSTAGTYEQYF.

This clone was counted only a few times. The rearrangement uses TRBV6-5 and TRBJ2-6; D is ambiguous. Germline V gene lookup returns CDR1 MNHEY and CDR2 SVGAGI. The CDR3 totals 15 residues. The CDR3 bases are TGTGCAGCCCGCAGGTTGGGCTCTGGGGCCAACGTCCTGACTTTC. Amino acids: CAARRLGSGANVLTF.

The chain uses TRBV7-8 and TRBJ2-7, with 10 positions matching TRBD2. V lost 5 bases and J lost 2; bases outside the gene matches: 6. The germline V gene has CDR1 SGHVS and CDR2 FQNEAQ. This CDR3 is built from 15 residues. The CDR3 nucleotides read TGTGCCAGCAGCGTACGGACTAGCGGAGCCTACGAGCAGTACTTC. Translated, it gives CASSVRTSGAYEQYF.

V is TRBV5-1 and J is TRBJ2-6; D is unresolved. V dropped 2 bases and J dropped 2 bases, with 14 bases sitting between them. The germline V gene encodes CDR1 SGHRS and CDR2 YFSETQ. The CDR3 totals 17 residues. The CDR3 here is CASSFHQTAPGANVLTF. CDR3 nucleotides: TGCGCCAGCAGCTTCCACCAGACCGCTCCTGGGGCCAACGTCCTGACTTTC.

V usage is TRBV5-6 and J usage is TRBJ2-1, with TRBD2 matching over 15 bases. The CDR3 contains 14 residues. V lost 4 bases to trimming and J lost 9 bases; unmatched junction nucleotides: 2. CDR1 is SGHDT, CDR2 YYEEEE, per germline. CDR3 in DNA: TGTGCCAGCAGCCCGGGACTAGCGGGAGGTGAGCAGTTCTTC. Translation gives CASSPGLAGGEQFF.

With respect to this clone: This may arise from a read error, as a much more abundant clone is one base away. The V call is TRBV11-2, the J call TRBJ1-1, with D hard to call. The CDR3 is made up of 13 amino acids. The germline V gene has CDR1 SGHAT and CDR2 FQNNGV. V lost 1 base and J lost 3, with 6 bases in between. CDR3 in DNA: TGTGCCAGCAGCTTAGTCCCGGACACTGAAGCTTTCTTT. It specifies CASSLVPDTEAFF.

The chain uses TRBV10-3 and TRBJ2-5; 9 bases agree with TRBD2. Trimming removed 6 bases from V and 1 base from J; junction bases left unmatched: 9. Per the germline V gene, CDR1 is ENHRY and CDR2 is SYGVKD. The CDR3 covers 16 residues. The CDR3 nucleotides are TGTGCCATCAGCGTTGGGGGCGGGAGGGCCCAAGAGACCCAGTACTTC. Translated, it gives CAISVGGGRAQETQYF.

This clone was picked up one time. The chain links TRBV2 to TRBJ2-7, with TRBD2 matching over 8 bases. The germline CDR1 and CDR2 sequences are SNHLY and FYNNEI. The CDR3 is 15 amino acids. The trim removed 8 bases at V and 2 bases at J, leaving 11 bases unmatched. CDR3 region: CASGAGTRAPYEQYF. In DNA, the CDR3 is TGTGCCAGCGGGGCCGGGACTAGGGCCCCCTACGAGCAGTACTTC. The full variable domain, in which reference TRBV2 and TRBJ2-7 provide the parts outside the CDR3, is EPEVTQTPSHQVTQMGQEVILRCVPISNHLYFYWYRQILGQKVEFLVSFYNNEISEKSEIFDDQFSVERPDGSNFTLKIRSTKLEDSAMYFCASGAGTRAPYEQYFGPGTRLTVT.